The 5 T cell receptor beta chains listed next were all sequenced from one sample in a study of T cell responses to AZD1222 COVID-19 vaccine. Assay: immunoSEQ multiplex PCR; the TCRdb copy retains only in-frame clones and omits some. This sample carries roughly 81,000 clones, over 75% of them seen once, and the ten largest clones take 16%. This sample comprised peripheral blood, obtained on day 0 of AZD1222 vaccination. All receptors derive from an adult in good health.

CDR3 amino acids: CASQSDRGEYNEQFF. The CDR3 region has the DNA TGTGCCAGCCAATCCGACAGGGGCGAGTACAATGAGCAGTTCTTC. The chain is built from TRBV2 and TRBJ2-1; TRBD1 agrees at 8 bases. The CDR3 has 15 amino acids. Germline V lookup: CDR1 SNHLY, CDR2 FYNNEI. V was clipped by 8 bases and J by 4 bases; unmatched bases: 10.

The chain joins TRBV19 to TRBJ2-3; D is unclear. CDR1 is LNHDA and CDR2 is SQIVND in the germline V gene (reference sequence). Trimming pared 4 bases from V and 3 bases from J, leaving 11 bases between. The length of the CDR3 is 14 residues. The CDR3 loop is CASSTSPATDTQYF. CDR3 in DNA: TGTGCCAGTAGTACCTCCCCGGCGACAGATACGCAGTATTTT.

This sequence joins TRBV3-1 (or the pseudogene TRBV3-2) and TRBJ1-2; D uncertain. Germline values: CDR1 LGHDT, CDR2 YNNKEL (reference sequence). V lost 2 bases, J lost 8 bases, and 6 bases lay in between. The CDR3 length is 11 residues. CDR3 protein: CASSQFMGYTF. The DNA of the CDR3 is TGTGCCAGCAGCCAATTCATGGGCTACACCTTC.

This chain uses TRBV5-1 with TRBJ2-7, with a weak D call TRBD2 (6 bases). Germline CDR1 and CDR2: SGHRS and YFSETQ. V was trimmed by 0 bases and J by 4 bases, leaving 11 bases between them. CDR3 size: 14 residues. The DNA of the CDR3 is TGCGCCAGCAGCTTGGCGGCGGGGCTTTACGAGCAGTACTTC. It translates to CASSLAAGLYEQYF.

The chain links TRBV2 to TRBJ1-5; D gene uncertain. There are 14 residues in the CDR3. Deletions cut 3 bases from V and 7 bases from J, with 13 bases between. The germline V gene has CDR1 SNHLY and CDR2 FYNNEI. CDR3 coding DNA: TGTGCCAGCAGTGAGCGCGGGCGCGGACAGCCCCAGCATTTT. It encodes CASSERGRGQPQHF.